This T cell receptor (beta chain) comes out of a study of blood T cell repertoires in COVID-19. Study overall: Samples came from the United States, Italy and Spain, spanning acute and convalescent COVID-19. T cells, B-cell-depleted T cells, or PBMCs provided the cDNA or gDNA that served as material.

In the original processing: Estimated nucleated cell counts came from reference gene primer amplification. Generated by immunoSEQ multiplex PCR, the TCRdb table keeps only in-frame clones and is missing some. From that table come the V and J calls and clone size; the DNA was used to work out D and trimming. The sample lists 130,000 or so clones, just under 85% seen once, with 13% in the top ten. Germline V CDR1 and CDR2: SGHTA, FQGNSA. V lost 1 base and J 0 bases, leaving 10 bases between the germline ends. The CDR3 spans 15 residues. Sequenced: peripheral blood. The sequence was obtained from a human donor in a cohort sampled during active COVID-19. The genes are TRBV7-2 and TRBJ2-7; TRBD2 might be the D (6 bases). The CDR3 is CASSLGWGLSYEQYF. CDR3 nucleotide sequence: TGTGCCAGCAGCTTAGGTTGGGGACTCTCCTACGAGCAGTACTTC. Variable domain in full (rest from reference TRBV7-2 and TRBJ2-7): GAGVSQSPSNKVTEKGKDVELRCDPISGHTALYWYRQSLGQGLEFLIYFQGNSAPDKSGLPSDRFSAERTGGSVSTLTIQRTQQEDSAVYLCASSLGWGLSYEQYFGPGTRLTVT.